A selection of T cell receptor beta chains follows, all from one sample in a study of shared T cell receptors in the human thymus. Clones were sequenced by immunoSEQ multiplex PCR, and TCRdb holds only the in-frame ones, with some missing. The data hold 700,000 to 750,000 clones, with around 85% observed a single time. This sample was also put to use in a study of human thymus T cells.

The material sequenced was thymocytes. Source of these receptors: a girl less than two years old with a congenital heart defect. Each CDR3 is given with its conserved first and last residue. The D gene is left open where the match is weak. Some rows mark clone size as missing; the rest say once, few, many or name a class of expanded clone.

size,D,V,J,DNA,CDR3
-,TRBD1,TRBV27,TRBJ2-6,TGTGCCTCTAAGAGGAAAAGGGGGAGTGACAGGGGGCATGTCCTGACTTTC,CASKRKRGSDRGHVLTF
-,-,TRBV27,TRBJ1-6,TGTGCCAGCAGTTTAGAGGCTGTCGGTAATTCACCCCTCCACTTT,CASSLEAVGNSPLHF
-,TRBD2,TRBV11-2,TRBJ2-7,TGTGCCAGCAGCTTCAGTCGGGGGGGTACCTACGAGCAGTACTTC,CASSFSRGGTYEQYF
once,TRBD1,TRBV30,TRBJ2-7,TGTGCCATATGGACAGGGTCTTGGGAGCAGTACTTC,CAIWTGSWEQYF
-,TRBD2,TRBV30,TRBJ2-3,TGTGCCTGGAGTGTAGCTAGCGGGGGTGAATGTCCACGGTATTTT,CAWSVASGGECPRYF
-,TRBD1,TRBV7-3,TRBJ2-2,TGTGCCAGCAGCCTCTACGGACAGGGAGTCACCGGGGAGCTGTTTTTT,CASSLYGQGVTGELFF
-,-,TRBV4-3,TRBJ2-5,TGCGCCAGCAGCCAGTGGACAGTACGAAGGAGAGAGACCCAGTACTTC,CASSQWTVRRRETQYF
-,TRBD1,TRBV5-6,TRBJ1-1,TGTGCCAGCAGCCGCCAGACAGGGTTAGAGGCTTTCTTT,CASSRQTGLEAFF
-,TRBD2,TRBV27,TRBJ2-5,TGTGCCAACCCCCGACGGCTAGCGGGGGTCAAAGAGACCCAGTACTTC,CANPRRLAGVKETQYF
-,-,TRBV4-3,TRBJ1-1,TGCGCCAGCAGCCAAGCAGGGGCGAACACTGAAGCTTTCTTT,CASSQAGANTEAFF
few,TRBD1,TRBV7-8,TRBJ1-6,TGTGCCAGCAGCTTAGAACAGGGGAGTGATTCACCCCTCCACTTT,CASSLEQGSDSPLHF
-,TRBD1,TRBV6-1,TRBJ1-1,TGTGCCAGCAGGTGGACAGGGGGCGGGGACACTGAAGCTTTCTTT,CASRWTGGGDTEAFF
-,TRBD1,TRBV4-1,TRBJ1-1,TGCGCCAGCAGCCAAGGAAGGGGGACAGGGGGCACTGAAGCTTTCTTT,CASSQGRGTGGTEAFF
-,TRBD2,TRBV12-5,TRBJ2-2,TGTGCTAGTGCCATCTCGTTAGGGACTAGCGGGGGGGCAGAGACCGGGGAGCTGTTTTTT,CASAISLGTSGGAETGELFF
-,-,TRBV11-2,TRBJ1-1,TGTGCCAGCAGCTTAGGTTTAAGGGAGGCGACTGAAGCTTTCTTT,CASSLGLREATEAFF
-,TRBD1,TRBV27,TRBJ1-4,TGTGCCAGCAGTAACCGGACAGGTTCCATTGGACATGAAAAACTGTTTTTT,CASSNRTGSIGHEKLFF
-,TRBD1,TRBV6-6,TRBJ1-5,TGTGCCAGCACTCGGGACAGTAACAATCAGCCCCAGCATTTT,CASTRDSNNQPQHF
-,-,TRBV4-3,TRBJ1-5,TGCGCCAGCAGCCAAGATCGGGGGGATCAGCCCCAGCATTTT,CASSQDRGDQPQHF
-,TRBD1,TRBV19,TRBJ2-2,TGTGCCAGTGCCCAAAGGGACAGGGGGCACCCCTTTAACACCGGGGAGCTGTTTTTT,CASAQRDRGHPFNTGELFF
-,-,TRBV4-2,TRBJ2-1,TGTGCCAGCAGCCAAGAGTCCGGAGGGTTGTACAATGAGCAGTTCTTC,CASSQESGGLYNEQFF
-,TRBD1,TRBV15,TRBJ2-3,TGTGCCACCAGCAGAGATAGTCGGGCAGGGGGAGTTCTCTCGGTGGGTACGCAGTATTTT,CATSRDSRAGGVLSVGTQYF
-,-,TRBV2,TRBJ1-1,TGTGCCAGCAGTGCGTGGGGCGGCACTGAAGCTTTCTTT,CASSAWGGTEAFF
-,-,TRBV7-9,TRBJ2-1,TGTGCCAGCAGCTTAGGTCACGGGTGGGGGGGCGATTTAAATGAGCAGTTCTTC,CASSLGHGWGGDLNEQFF
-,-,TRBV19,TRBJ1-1,TGTGCCAGTAGTACGACTCGGGAAGCTTTCTTT,CASSTTREAFF
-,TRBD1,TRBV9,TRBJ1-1,TGTGCCAGCAGCGTAGGGGACAGAACCACTGAAGCTTTCTTT,CASSVGDRTTEAFF
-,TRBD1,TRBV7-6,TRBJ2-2,TGTGCCAGCAGTCTTAGACAGGGCTATGTCGCGAACACCGGGGAGCTGTTTTTT,CASSLRQGYVANTGELFF
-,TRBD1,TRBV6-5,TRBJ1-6,TGTGCCAGCAGTTGGGACAGGGGGCCCCAAAATTCCCCCCTCCACTTT,CASSWDRGPQNSPLHF
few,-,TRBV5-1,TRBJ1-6,TGCGCCAGCAGCTTGGTTACCCCGGTTCCTAATTCACCCCTCCACTTT,CASSLVTPVPNSPLHF
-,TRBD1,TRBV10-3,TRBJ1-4,TGTGCCATTAGACCAGGGGGCGATGAAAAACTGTTTTTT,CAIRPGGDEKLFF
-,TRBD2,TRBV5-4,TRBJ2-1,TGTGCCAGCAGCTTTAAACGGGGGGGTATGATCCCCTACAATGAGCAGTTCTTC,CASSFKRGGMIPYNEQFF
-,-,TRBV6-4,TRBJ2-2,TGTGCCAGCAGTGACTCGGGGACTTCTACCGGGGAGCTGTTTTTT,CASSDSGTSTGELFF
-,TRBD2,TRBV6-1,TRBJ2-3,TGTGCCAGCAGTGAATCAAGGGTGAGCGGGGGCAGGACAGATACGCAGTATTTT,CASSESRVSGGRTDTQYF
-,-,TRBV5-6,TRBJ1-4,TGTGCCAGCAGCATGACGAGGAATGGCCGTGAAAAACTGTTTTTT,CASSMTRNGREKLFF
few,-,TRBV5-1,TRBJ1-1,TGCGCCAGCAGCTTGTCAGGGACTGAAGCTTTCTTT,CASSLSGTEAFF
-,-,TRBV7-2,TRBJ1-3,TGTGCCAGCAGCTTAGTTCCCGGGTGGGGAAACACCATATATTTT,CASSLVPGWGNTIYF
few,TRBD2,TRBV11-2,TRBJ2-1,TGTGCCAGCAGCTTAGGGTCGGCGGGGGATGAGCAGTTCTTC,CASSLGSAGDEQFF
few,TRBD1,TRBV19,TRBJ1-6,TGTGCCAGTAGTTCACGCAGGGGGAAGAGCTCCTATAATTCACCCCTCCACTTT,CASSSRRGKSSYNSPLHF
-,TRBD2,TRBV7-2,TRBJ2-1,TGTGCCAGCAGCACTCAGCGGGGGGGCAGGAGCGATGAGCAGTTCTTC,CASSTQRGGRSDEQFF
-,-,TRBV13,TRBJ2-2,TGTGCCAGCAGCAATAGAACTAACACCGGGGAGCTGTTTTTT,CASSNRTNTGELFF
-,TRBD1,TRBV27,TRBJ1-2,TGTGCCAGCAGTGCAGGGACAGCTTATGGCTACACCTTC,CASSAGTAYGYTF
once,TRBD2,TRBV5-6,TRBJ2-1,TGTGCCAGCAGCTTGTCGCGGGGCGAGACTAGCGGGGGGGTGGAACAGTTCTTC,CASSLSRGETSGGVEQFF
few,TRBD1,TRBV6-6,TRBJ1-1,TGTGCCAGCAGACGGACAGGGATACGCCTTAACACTGAAGCTTTCTTT,CASRRTGIRLNTEAFF
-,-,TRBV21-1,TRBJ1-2,TGTGCCAGCAGCACAGCCATGACAGTGACCTCTGGCTACACCTTC,CASSTAMTVTSGYTF
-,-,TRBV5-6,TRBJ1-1,TGTGCCAGCAGCTTGGAGGGGGTAAGAGTTACTGAAGCTTTCTTT,CASSLEGVRVTEAFF
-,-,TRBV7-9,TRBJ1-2,TGTGCCAGCAGCCTAAGTGATGGCTACACCTTC,CASSLSDGYTF
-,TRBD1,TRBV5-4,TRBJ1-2,TGTGCCAGCAGCCCGGACAGGGACCACTATGGCTACACCTTC,CASSPDRDHYGYTF
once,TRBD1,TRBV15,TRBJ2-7,TGTGCCACCAGCAGAGATCTCCCGGGACAGGGATGCGAGCAGTACTTC,CATSRDLPGQGCEQYF
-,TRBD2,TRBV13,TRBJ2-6,TGTGCCAGCACCCGGGGGGGTTCTGGGGCCAACGTCCTGACTTTC,CASTRGGSGANVLTF
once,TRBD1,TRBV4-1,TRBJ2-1,TGCGCCAGCAGCGAGGGGGCCCCCTACAATGAGCAGTTCTTC,CASSEGAPYNEQFF
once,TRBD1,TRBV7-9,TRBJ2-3,TGTGCCAGCTCCCAAATAGGGGGCTTCACAGATACGCAGTATTTT,CASSQIGGFTDTQYF
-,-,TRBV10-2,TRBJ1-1,TGCGCCAGCAGTGAGCCCAGTCTAGCTACGAACACTGAAGCTTTCTTT,CASSEPSLATNTEAFF
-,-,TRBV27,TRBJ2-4,TGTGCCAGCAGTTCCCTTACAGGAGAAAACATTCAGTACTTC,CASSSLTGENIQYF
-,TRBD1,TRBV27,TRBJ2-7,TGTGCCAGGAACTCAGGGGGTTCGTACGAGCAGTACTTC,CARNSGGSYEQYF
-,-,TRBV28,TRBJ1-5,TGTGCCAGCAGTTTTGGTCCGGATCAGCCCCAGCATTTT,CASSFGPDQPQHF
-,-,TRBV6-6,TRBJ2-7,TGTGCCAGCAGTTATCCCCTGGCAGGGGAATTTTACGAGCAGTACTTC,CASSYPLAGEFYEQYF